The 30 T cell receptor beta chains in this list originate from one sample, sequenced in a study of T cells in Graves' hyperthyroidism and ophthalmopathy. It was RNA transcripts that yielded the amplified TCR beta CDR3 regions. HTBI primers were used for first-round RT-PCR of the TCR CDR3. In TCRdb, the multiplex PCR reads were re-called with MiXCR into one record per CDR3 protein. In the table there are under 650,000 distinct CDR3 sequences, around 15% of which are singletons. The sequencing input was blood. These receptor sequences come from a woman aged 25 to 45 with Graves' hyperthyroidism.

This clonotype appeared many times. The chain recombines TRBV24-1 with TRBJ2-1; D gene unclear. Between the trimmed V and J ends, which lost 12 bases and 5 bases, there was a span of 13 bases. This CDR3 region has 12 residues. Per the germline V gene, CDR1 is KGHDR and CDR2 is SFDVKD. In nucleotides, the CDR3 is TGTGCCGCCTTTTCCATGAACAATGAGCAGTTCTTC. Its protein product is CAAFSMNNEQFF.

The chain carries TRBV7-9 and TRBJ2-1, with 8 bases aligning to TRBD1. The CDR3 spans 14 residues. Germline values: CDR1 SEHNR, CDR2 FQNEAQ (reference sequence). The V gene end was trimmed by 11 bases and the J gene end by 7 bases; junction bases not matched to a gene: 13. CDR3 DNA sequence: TGTGCCGTCGACAGGGGTTTGGGCAGGAATGAGCAGTTCTTC. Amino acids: CAVDRGLGRNEQFF.

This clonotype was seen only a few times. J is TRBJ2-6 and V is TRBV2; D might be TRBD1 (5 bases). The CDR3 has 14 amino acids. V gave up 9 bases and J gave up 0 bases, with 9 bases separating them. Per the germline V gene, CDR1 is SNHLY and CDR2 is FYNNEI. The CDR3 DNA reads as TGTGCCAGGATGACAGCCTCTGGGGCCAACGTCCTGACTTTC. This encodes CARMTASGANVLTF. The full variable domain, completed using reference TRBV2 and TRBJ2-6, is EPEVTQTPSHQVTQMGQEVILRCVPISNHLYFYWYRQILGQKVEFLVSFYNNEISEKSEIFDDQFSVERPDGSNFTLKIRSTKLEDSAMYFCARMTASGANVLTFGAGSRLTVL.

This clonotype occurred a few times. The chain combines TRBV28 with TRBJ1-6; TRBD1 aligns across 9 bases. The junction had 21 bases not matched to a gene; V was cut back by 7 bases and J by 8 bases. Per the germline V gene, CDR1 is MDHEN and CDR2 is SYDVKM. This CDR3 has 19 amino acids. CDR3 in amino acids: CASKTQSAGTGLGDSPLHF. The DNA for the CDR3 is TGTGCCAGCAAGACCCAATCAGCCGGGACAGGGCTCGGCGATTCACCCCTCCACTTT.

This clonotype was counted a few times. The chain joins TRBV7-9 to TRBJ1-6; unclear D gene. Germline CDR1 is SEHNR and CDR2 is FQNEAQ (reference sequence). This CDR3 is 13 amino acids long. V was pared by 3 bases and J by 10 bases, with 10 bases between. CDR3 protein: CASSFGSGSPLHF. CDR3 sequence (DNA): TGTGCCAGCAGCTTCGGTTCCGGGTCACCCCTCCACTTT.

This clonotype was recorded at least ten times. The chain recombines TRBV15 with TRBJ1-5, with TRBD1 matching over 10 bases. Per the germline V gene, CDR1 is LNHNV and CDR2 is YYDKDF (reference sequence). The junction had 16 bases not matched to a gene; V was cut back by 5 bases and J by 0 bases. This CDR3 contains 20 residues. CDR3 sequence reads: CATSSPVQDRGFSSNQPQHF. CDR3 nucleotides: TGTGCCACCAGCTCTCCGGTCCAGGACAGGGGGTTTTCTAGCAATCAGCCCCAGCATTTT.

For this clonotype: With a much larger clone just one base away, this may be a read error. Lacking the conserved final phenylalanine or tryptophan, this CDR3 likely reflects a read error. CDR3 amino acids: CASSQEGQIYNEQFL. The CDR3, as DNA: TGCGCCAGCAGCCAAGAGGGACAGATATACAATGAGCAGTTCCTC. This chain uses TRBV4-1 with TRBJ2-1, with 7 positions matching TRBD1. Germline V lookup: CDR1 MGHRA, CDR2 YSYEKL. The CDR3 covers 15 residues. The trim removed 0 bases at V and 4 bases at J, leaving 3 bases unmatched.

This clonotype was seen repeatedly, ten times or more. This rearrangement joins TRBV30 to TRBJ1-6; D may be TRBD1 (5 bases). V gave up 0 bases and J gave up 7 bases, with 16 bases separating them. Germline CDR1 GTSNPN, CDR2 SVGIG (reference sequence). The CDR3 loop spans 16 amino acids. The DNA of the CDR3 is TGTGCCTGGAGTGTGGAACAGGCCCACCTAAATTCACCCCTCCACTTT. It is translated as CAWSVEQAHLNSPLHF.

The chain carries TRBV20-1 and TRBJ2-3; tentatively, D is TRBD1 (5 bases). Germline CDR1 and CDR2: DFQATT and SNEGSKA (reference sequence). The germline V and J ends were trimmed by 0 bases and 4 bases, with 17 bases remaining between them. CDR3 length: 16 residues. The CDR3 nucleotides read TGCAGTGCTAGAGAGGCGGACGGTGGGGCCGCAGATACGCAGTATTTT. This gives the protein CSAREADGGAADTQYF.

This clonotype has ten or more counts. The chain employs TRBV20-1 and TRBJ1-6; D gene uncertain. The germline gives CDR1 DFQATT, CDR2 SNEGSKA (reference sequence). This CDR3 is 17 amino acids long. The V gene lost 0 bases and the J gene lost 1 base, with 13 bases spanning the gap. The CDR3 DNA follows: TGCAGTGCTAGAGATTGGGCGGAAATATCCTATAATTCACCCCTCCACTTT. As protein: CSARDWAEISYNSPLHF.

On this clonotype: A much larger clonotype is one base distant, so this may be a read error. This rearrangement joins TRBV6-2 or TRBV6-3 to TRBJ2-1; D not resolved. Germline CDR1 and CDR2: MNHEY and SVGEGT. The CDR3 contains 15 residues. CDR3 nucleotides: TGTGCCAGCAGTTCCTGGGTGGGATCCTACAATGAGCAGCTCTTC. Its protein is CASSSWVGSYNEQLF.

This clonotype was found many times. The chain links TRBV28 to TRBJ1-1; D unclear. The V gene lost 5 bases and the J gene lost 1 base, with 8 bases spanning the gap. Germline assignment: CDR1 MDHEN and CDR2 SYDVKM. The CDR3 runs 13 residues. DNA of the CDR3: TGTGCCAGCAGTCCCATATCGAACACTGAAGCTTTCTTT. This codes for CASSPISNTEAFF.

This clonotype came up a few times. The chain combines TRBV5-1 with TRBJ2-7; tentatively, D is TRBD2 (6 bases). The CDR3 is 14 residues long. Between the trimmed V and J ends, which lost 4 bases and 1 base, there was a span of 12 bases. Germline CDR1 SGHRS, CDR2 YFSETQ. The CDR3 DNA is TGCGCCAGCAGCGCTCTGGGACTTTCCTACGAGCAGTACTTC. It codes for CASSALGLSYEQYF.

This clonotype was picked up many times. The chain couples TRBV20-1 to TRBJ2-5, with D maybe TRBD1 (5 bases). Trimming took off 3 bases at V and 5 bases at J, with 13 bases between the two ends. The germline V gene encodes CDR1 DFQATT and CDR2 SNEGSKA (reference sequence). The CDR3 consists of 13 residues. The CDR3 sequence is CSASLTAGETQYF. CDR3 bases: TGCAGTGCTAGTTTGACAGCCGGGGAGACCCAGTACTTC.

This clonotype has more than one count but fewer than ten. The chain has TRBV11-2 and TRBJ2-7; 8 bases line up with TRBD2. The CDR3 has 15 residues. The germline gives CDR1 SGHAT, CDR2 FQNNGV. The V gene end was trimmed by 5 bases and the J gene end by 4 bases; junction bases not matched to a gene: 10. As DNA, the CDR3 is TGTGCCAGCAGCCTTGGGAGTAGCGGGATATACGAGCAGTACTTC. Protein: CASSLGSSGIYEQYF.

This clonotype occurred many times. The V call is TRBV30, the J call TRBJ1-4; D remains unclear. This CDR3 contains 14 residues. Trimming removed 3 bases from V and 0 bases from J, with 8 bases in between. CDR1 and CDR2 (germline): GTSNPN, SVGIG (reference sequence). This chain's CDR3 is CAWRHKATNEKLFF. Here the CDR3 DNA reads TGTGCCTGGAGGCACAAAGCAACTAATGAAAAACTGTTTTTT.

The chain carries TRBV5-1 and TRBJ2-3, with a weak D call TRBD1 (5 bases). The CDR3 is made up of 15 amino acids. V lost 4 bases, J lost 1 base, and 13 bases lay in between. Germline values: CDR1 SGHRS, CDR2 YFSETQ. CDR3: CASSQGVDRTDTQYF. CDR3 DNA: TGCGCCAGCAGCCAAGGGGTAGATCGCACAGATACGCAGTATTTT.

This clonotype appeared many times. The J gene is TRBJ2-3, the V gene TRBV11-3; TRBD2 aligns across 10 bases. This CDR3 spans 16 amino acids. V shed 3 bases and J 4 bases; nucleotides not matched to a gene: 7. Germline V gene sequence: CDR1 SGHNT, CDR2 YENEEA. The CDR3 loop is CASSFSLAGDPDTQYF. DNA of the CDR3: TGTGCCAGCAGCTTTAGTCTAGCGGGGGACCCAGATACGCAGTATTTT. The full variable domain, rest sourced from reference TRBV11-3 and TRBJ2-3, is EAGVVQSPRYKIIEKKQPVAFWCNPISGHNTLYWYLQNLGQGPELLIRYENEEAVDDSQLPKDRFSAERLKGVDSTLKIQPAELGDSAVYLCASSFSLAGDPDTQYFGPGTRLTVL.

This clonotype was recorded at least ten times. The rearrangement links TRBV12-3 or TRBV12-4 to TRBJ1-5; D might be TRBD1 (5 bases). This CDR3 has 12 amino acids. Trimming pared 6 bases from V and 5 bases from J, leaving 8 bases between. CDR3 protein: CASRRGDQPQHF. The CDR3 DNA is TGTGCCAGCAGACGAGGGGATCAGCCCCAGCATTTT.

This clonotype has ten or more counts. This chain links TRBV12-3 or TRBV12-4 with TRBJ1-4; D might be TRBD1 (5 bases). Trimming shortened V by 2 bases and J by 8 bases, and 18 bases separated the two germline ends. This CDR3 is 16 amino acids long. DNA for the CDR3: TGTGCCAGCAGTTTAAATCAGGGCTCACAGAGGGAAAAACTGTTTTTT. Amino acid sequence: CASSLNQGSQREKLFF.

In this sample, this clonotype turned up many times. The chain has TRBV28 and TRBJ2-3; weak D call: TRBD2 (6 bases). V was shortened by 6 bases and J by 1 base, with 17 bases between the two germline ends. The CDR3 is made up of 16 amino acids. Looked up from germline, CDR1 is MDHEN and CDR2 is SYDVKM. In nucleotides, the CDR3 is TGTGCCAGCAGCTCCTATAGCGGAAGGGGCACAGATACGCAGTATTTT. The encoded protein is CASSSYSGRGTDTQYF. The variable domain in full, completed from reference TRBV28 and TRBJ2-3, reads DVKVTQSSRYLVKRTGEKVFLECVQDMDHENMFWYRQDPGLGLRLIYFSYDVKMKEKGDIPEGYSVSREKKERFSLILESASTNQTSMYLCASSSYSGRGTDTQYFGPGTRLTVL.

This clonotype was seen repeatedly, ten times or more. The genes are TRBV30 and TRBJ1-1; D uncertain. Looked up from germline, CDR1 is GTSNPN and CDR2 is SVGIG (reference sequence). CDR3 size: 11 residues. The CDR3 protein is CSLQSYTEAFF. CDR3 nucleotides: TGTTCTCTCCAGAGTTACACTGAAGCTTTCTTT.

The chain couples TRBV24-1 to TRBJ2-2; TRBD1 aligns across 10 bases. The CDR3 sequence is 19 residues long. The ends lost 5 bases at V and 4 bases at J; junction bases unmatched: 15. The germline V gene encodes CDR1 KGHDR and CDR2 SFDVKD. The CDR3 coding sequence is TGTGCCACCAGTGGCATTACTGGGACAGGGGCCGGAAGCACCGGGGAGCTGTTTTTT. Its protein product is CATSGITGTGAGSTGELFF.

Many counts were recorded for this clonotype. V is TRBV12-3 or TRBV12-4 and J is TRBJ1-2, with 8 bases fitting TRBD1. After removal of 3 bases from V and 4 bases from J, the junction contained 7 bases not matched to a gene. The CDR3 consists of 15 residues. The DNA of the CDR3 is TGTGCCAGCAGTTTGCGCAGGGGGCGCGTCTATGGCTACACCTTC. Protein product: CASSLRRGRVYGYTF.

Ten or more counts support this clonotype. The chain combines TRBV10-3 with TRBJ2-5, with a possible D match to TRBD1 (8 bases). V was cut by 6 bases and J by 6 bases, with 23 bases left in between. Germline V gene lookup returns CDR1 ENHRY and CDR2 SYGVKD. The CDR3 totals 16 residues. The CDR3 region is CAISDLPDRGGQTQYF. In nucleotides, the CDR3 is TGTGCCATCAGCGACCTCCCCGACAGGGGAGGGCAGACCCAGTACTTC.

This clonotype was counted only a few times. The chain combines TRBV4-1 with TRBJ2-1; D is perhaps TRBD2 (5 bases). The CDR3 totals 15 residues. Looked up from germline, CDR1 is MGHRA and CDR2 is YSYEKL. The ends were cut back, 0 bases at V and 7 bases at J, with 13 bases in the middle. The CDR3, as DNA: TGCGCCAGCAGCCAAGACAGGACTTCCACGAATGAGCAGTTCTTC. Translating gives CASSQDRTSTNEQFF.

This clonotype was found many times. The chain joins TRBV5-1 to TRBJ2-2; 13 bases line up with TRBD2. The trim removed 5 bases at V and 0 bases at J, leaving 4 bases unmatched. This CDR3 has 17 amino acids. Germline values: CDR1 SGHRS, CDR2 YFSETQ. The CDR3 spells CASRWTSGSPNTGELFF. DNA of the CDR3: TGCGCCAGCAGGTGGACTAGCGGGAGTCCGAACACCGGGGAGCTGTTTTTT.

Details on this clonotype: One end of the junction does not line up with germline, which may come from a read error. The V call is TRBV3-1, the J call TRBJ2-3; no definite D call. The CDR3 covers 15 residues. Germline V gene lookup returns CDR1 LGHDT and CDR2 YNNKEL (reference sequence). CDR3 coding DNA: TGTACCAGCAGCCCCGCAATTTTAGGCACAGATACGCAGTATTTT. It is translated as CTSSPAILGTDTQYF.

CDR3 sequence (DNA): TGTGCCAGCAGTTATGAAGTAGCAACTAATGAAAAACTGTTTTTT. It translates to CASSYEVATNEKLFF. V and J are TRBV6-9 and TRBJ1-4; D remains unclear. CDR1 and CDR2 (germline): MNHGY, SVAAGI. The CDR3 covers 15 residues. V was clipped by 2 bases and J by 0 bases, with 7 bases between them.

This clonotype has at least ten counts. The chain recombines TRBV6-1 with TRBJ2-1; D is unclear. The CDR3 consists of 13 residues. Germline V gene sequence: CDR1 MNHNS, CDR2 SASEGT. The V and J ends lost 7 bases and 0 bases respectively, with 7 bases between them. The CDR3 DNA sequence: TGTGCCAGCACCTGGAGCTCCTACAATGAGCAGTTCTTC. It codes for CASTWSSYNEQFF.